This TCR beta chain was recovered during a study of T cell responses to AZD1222 COVID-19 vaccine. Trimming cost V 6 bases and J 3 bases, with 14 bases left between them. Germline CDR1 reads LGHDT; CDR2 reads YNNKEL (reference sequence). The CDR3 is 15 amino acids. Sequenced by immunoSEQ multiplex PCR; TCRdb stores in-frame clones only, minus some. Among tens of thousands of clones listed, about 90% were seen once. The material sequenced was peripheral blood, taken 28 days after the second dose of the MenACWY control vaccine. The V and J genes are TRBV3-1 (or the pseudogene TRBV3-2) and TRBJ2-2; D perhaps matches TRBD2 (6 bases). The receptor comes from an adult who received the MenACWY meningococcal vaccine as a control. The DNA for the CDR3 is TGTGCCAGCAGGGACCAGTCGGGGGACACCGGGGAGCTGTTTTTT. It codes for CASRDQSGDTGELFF.